The clone carrying this TCR beta chain was detected only a few times. This entry is derived from a study of blood T cell repertoires in COVID-19. Germline V gene data show CDR1 as LGHDT and CDR2 as YNNKEL (reference sequence). The V end was cut by 4 bases, the J end by 7 bases, with 11 bases between. The CDR3 consists of 13 residues. Clones were sequenced by immunoSEQ multiplex PCR, and TCRdb holds only the in-frame ones, with some missing. The sample yields 90,000 to 120,000 clones, 69% seen once. The source is a man older than 75 with acute or convalescent COVID-19. The sample comprised peripheral blood. This chain connects TRBV3-1 (or the pseudogene TRBV3-2) to TRBJ1-3, with D unresolved. In DNA, the CDR3 is TGTGCCAGCAGCCGAGCTAGTGTGAACACCATATATTTT. This sequence encodes CASSRASVNTIYF.